The text below deals with one TCR beta chain. The data stem from a study of shared clonotypes between healthy human individuals. TCRdb keeps only in-frame clones here, not all; method: immunoSEQ multiplex PCR. The sample has over 1.4 million clones, 95% to 97% seen once. The CDR3 loop spans 15 amino acids. V trimming: 3 bases; J trimming: 2 bases; junction bases outside the gene matches: 4. Germline lookup yields CDR1 SEHNR and CDR2 FQNEAQ (reference sequence). This chain joins TRBV7-9 and TRBJ2-7, with 10 nucleotides matching TRBD2. Sequencing was carried out using naive CD4+ T cells sorted from blood. Subset of the sample: CD45RA+ positively selected. The receptor was isolated from a man aged 30 to 45 in good health. In DNA form, the CDR3 reads TGTGCCAGCAGCTTTCCCGGACTAGCGGCCTACGAGCAGTACTTC. It is translated as CASSFPGLAAYEQYF.